This T cell receptor beta chain was retrieved from a study of blood T cell repertoires in COVID-19. This clone showed up just a few times. The assay was immunoSEQ multiplex PCR, and TCRdb's table has in-frame clones only and misses some. The sample has 250,000 to 300,000 clones, 85% to 90% seen once. Participants spanned ages roughly 18 to 95 years and resided in 20 to 30 US areas. Either two negative PCRs, clearance, or symptom resolution qualified Cohort 3 donors as recovered. Germline assignment: CDR1 SGHVS and CDR2 FNYEAQ. With 5 bases clipped from V and 7 bases from J, the junction kept 11 bases outside the gene matches. CDR3 size: 16 residues.

Material: PBMCs or T cells enriched from blood (not recorded which). The TCR was taken from a woman aged 55-69 years who had recovered from COVID-19. The V call is TRBV7-6, the J call TRBJ1-6; TRBD1 matches 7 bases. In DNA form, the CDR3 reads TGTGCCAGCAGCCATCGACCGGGACAGAGAAATTCACCCCTCCACTTT. It codes for CASSHRPGQRNSPLHF.